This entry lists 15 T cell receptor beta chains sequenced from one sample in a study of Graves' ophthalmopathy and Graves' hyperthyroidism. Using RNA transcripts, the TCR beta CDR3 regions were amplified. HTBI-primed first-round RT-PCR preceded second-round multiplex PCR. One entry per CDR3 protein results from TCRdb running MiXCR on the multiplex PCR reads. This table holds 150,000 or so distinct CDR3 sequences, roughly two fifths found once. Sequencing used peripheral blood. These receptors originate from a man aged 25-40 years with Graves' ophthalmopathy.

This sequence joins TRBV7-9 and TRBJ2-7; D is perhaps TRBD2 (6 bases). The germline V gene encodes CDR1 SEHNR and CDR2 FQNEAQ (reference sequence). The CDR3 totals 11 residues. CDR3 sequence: CAAIGGGEQYF. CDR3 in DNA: TGTGCGGCCATCGGGGGTGGCGAGCAGTACTTC.

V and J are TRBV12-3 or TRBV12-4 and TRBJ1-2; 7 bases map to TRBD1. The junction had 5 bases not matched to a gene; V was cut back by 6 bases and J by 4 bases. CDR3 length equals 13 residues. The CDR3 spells CASSLDRLYGYTF. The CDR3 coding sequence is TGTGCCAGCAGCCTGGACAGGCTCTATGGCTACACCTTC.

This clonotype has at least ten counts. This chain's CDR3 is CASNRDRGLGELFF. CDR3 DNA sequence: TGTGCCAGCAATCGGGACAGGGGGTTGGGGGAGCTGTTTTTT. The V and J genes are TRBV28 and TRBJ2-2; 11 nucleotides match TRBD1. Germline V gene data show CDR1 as MDHEN and CDR2 as SYDVKM. This CDR3 region has 14 residues. The V gene end was trimmed by 7 bases and the J gene end by 8 bases; junction bases not matched to a gene: 6.

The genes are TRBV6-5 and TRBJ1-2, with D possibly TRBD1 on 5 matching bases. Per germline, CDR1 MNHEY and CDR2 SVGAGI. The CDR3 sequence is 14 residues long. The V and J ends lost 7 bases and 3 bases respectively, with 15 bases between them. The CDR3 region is CASTTRDGDYGYTF. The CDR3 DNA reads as TGTGCCAGCACTACTCGGGACGGGGACTATGGCTACACCTTC.

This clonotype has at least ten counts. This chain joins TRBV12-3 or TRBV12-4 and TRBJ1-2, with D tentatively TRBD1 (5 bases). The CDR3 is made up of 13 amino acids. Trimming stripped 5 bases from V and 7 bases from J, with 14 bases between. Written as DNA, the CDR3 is TGTGCCAGCAGTCCCGGGACCGGAGTTGGCTACACCTTC. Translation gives CASSPGTGVGYTF.

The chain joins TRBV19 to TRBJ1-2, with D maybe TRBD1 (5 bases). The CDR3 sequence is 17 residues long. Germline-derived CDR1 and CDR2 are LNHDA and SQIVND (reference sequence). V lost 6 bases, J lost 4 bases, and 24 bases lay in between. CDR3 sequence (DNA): TGTGCCAGTAGCTTGACAGACGGTGCGGTGATCATCTATGGCTACACCTTC. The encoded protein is CASSLTDGAVIIYGYTF.

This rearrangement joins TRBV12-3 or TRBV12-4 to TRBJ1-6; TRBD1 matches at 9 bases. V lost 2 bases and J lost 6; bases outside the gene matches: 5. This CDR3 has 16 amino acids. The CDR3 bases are TGTGCCAGCAGTTTATCCGGGACAGGGAGTAATTCACCCCTCCACTTT. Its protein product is CASSLSGTGSNSPLHF.

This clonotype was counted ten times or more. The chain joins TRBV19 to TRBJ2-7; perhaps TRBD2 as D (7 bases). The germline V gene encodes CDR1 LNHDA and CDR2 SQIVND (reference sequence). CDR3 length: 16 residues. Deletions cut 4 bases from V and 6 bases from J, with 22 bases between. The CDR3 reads CASSTERAQGRGEQYF. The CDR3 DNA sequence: TGTGCCAGTAGTACAGAAAGGGCCCAGGGGAGGGGCGAGCAGTACTTC.

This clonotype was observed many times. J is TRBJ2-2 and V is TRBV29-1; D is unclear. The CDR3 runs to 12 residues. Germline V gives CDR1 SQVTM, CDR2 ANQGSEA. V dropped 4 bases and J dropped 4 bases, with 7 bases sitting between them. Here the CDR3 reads CSVVGGTGELFF. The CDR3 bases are TGCAGCGTTGTGGGTGGCACCGGGGAGCTGTTTTTT.

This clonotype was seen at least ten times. CDR3 amino acids: CASSLSRTGPDYGYTF. In DNA form, the CDR3 reads TGTGCCAGCAGTTTGTCCCGGACAGGGCCTGACTATGGCTACACCTTC. The rearrangement joins TRBV12-3 or TRBV12-4 to TRBJ1-2, with 8 bases aligning to TRBD1. The CDR3 length is 16 residues. The trim removed 3 bases at V and 3 bases at J, leaving 9 bases unmatched.

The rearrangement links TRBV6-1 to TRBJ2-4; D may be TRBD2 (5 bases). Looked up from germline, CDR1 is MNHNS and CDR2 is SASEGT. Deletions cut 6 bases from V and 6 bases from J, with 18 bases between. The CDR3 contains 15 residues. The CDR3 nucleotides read TGTGCCAGCAGGACCCGGGGAAGTGGGTCAAACATTCAGTACTTC. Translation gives CASRTRGSGSNIQYF.

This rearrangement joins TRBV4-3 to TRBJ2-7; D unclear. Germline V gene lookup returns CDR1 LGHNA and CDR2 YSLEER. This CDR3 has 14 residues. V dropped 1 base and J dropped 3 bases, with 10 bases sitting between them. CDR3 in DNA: TGCGCCAGCAGCCAAGGCCTACAAGACTACGAGCAGTACTTC. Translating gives CASSQGLQDYEQYF.

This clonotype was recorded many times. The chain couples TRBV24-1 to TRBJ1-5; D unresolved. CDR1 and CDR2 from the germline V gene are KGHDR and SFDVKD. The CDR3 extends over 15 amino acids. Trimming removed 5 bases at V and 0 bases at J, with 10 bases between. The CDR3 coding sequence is TGTGCCACCAGTGCCTTGCCCTCTAGCAATCAGCCCCAGCATTTT. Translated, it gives CATSALPSSNQPQHF.

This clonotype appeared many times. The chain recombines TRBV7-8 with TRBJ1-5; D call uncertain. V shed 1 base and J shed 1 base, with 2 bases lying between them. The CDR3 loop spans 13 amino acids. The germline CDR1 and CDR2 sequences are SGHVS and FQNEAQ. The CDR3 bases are TGTGCCAGCAGCTTAGAGAGCAATCAGCCCCAGCATTTT. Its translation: CASSLESNQPQHF. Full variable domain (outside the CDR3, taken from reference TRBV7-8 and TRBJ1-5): GAGVSQSPRYKVAKRGQDVALRCDPISGHVSLFWYQQALGQGPEFLTYFQNEAQLDKSGLPSDRFFAERPEGSVSTLKIQRTQQEDSAVYLCASSLESNQPQHFGDGTRLSIL.

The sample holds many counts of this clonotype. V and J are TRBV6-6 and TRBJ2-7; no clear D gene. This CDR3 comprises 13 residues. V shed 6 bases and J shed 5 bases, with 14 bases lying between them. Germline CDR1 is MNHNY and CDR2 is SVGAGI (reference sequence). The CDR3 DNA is TGTGCCAGCAGGTTTGGCCCGTACGACGAGCAGTACTTC. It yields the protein CASRFGPYDEQYF.